This T cell receptor beta chain was recorded in a study of beta chain features in type 1 diabetes. Whole-study findings and limits: In cDNA sequencing, cells with high TCR expression could be over-represented.

This CDR3 contains 14 residues. Germline V CDR1 and CDR2: SGHNT, YYREEE (reference sequence). Deletions cut 3 bases from V and 5 bases from J, with 14 bases between. On this clone: Its antigen is still unknown. This same CDR3 is encoded by further DNA sequences in the sample.

Expressed TCRB transcripts were sequenced, since all the RNA that had been isolated was reverse transcribed. The table came from immunoSEQ multiplex PCR; TCRdb's copy has only in-frame clones and leaves some out. This sample yields 680,000 or so clones, of which about a sixth are seen a single time; under 0.095% belongs to the top ten. The specimen sequenced was naive CD4+ T cells from blood. The receptor's source is a man aged 18 to 30 in good health. The rearrangement uses TRBV5-4 and TRBJ2-5; TRBD1 or TRBD2 may be the D gene (7 bases each). For the CDR3, the DNA is TGTGCCAGCAGCTCCTCAGGGGGGGCGGAGACCCAGTACTTC. It encodes CASSSSGGAETQYF. The variable domain in full, with the rest retrieved from reference TRBV5-4 and TRBJ2-5, is ETGVTQSPTHLIKTRGQQVTLRCSSQSGHNTVSWYQQALGQGPQFIFQYYREEENGRGNFPPRFSGLQFPNYSSELNVNALELDDSALYLCASSSSGGAETQYFGPGTRLLVL.